This entry describes one T cell receptor (beta chain). Using immunoSEQ multiplex PCR, the repertoire was profiled, and TCRdb retains in-frame clones only, with some absent. In the table there are under 70,000 clones, approximately 90% of which are singletons. The data were taken from a study of technical replicates of blood from a handful of donors. Trimming took off 5 bases at V and 2 bases at J, with 13 bases between the two ends. From germline, CDR1 is SGDLS and CDR2 YYNGEE. This CDR3 spans 14 amino acids. The clonotype comes from a human donor in good health. Some clones in this sample may be carry-over from other donors' samples. The genes are TRBV9 and TRBJ1-2; TRBD1 might be the D (5 bases). Specimen: PBMCs. The CDR3 sequence is CASRRPGRNYGYTF. The CDR3 region has the DNA TGTGCCAGCAGGAGGCCAGGGAGGAACTATGGCTACACCTTC.